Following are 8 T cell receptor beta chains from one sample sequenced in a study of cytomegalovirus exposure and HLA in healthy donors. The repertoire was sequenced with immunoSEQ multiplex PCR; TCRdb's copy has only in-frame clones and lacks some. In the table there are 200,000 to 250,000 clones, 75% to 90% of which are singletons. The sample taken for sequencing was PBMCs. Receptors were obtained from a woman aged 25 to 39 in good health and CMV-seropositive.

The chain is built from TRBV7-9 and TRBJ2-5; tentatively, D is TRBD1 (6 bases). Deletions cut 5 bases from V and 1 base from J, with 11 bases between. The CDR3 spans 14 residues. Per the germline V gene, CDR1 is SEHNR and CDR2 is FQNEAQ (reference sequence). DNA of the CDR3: TGTGCCAGCAGCCGAGGACAGTCCCAAGAGACCCAGTACTTC. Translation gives CASSRGQSQETQYF.

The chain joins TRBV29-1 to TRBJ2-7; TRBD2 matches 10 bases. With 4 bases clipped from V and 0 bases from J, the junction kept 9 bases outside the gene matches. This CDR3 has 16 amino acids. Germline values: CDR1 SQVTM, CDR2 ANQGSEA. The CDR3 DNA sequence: TGCAGCGTTGCGTGGTTAGCGGGAGGCAGCTCCTACGAGCAGTACTTC. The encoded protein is CSVAWLAGGSSYEQYF.

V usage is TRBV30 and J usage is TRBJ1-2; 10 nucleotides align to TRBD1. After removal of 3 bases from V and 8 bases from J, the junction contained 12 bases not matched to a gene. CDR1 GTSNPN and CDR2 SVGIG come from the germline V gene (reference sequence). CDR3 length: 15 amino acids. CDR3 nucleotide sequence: TGTGCCTGGAGCCCGGGACAGGGGTTTACTACCGGCTACACCTTC. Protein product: CAWSPGQGFTTGYTF.

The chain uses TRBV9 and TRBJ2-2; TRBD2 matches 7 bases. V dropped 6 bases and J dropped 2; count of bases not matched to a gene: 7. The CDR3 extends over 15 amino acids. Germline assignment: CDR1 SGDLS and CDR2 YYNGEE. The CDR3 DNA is TGTGCCAGCAATAGGGGCGGGAGAAACACCGGGGAGCTGTTTTTT. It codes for CASNRGGRNTGELFF.

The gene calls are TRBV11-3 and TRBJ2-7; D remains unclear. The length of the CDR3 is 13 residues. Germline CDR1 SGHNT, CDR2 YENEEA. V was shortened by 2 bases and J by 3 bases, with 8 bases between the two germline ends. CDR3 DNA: TGTGCCAGCAGCTTAATTTCAGACTACGAGCAGTACTTC. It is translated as CASSLISDYEQYF.

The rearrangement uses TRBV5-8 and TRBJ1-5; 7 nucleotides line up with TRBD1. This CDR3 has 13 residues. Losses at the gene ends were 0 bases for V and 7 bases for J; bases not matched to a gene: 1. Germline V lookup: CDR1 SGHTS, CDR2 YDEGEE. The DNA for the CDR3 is TGTGCCAGCAGCTTGGACAGGGGACAGCCCCAGCATTTT. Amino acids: CASSLDRGQPQHF.

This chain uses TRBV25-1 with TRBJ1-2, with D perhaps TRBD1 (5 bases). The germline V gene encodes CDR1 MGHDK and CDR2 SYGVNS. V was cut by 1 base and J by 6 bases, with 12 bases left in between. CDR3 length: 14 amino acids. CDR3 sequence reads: CASSESRSRDGYTF. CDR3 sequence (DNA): TGTGCCAGCAGTGAATCCCGGTCCAGGGATGGCTACACCTTC.

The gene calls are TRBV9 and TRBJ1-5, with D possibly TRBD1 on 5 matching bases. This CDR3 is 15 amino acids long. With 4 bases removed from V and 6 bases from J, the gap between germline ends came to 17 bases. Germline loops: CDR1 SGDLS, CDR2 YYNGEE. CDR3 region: CASSPGTQGSQPQHF. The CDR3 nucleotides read TGTGCCAGCAGCCCCGGAACCCAGGGAAGTCAGCCCCAGCATTTT. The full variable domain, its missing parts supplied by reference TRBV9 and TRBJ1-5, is DSGVTQTPKHLITATGQRVTLRCSPRSGDLSVYWYQQSLDQGLQFLIQYYNGEERAKGNILERFSAQQFPDLHSELNLSSLELGDSALYFCASSPGTQGSQPQHFGDGTRLSIL.